Shown below are 13 T cell receptor beta chains from a single sample sequenced in a study of T cell responses to AZD1222 COVID-19 vaccine. Here immunoSEQ multiplex PCR was the method, and the copy in TCRdb shows in-frame clones only, minus some. The sample consists of roughly 70,000 clones, 80% to 95% of them appearing once. The specimen was peripheral blood, collected 28 days after the second dose of the MenACWY control vaccine. These TCRs come from an adult who received the MenACWY meningococcal vaccine as a control.

The J gene is TRBJ2-7, the V gene TRBV7-6; 7 positions agree with TRBD1. The V and J ends lost 1 base and 4 bases, in that order; junction bases with no gene match: 10. Germline V gives CDR1 SGHVS, CDR2 FNYEAQ. The CDR3 is 16 residues long. The CDR3 DNA reads TGTGCCAGCAGCTTAGGGGTCCGGGACAGCAATTACGAGCAGTACTTC. The encoded protein is CASSLGVRDSNYEQYF.

This clone appeared a few times. The chain links TRBV6-5 to TRBJ2-1, with 12 nucleotides matching TRBD2. V lost 7 bases, J lost 9 bases, and 10 bases stayed unmatched. The CDR3 covers 15 residues. The germline V gene encodes CDR1 MNHEY and CDR2 SVGAGI. Here the CDR3 reads CASTVLAGGPGEQFF. In DNA, the CDR3 is TGTGCCAGCACCGTTCTAGCGGGAGGGCCGGGTGAGCAGTTCTTC.

The V gene is TRBV15, the J gene TRBJ2-5, with D possibly being TRBD1 or TRBD2 (8 bases each). V was pared by 0 bases and J by 5 bases, with 19 bases between. This CDR3 is 17 amino acids long. From germline, CDR1 is LNHNV and CDR2 YYDKDF (reference sequence). This CDR3 is CATSRDQGARGVETQYF. As DNA, the CDR3 is TGTGCCACCAGCAGAGACCAGGGGGCGCGGGGGGTTGAGACCCAGTACTTC.

J is TRBJ2-7 and V is TRBV4-2, with 8 positions matching TRBD2. V was pared by 2 bases and J by 5 bases, with 14 bases of the junction left unmatched. The CDR3 spans 17 residues. CDR1 and CDR2 from the germline V gene are LGHNA and YNFKEQ. The CDR3 here is CASSQNPLSGGPHEQYF. As DNA, the CDR3 is TGTGCCAGCAGCCAAAATCCACTGTCGGGAGGGCCCCACGAGCAGTACTTC.

The chain couples TRBV25-1 to TRBJ2-7; D unclear. This CDR3 is built from 13 residues. Deletions cut 7 bases from V and 6 bases from J, with 16 bases between. The germline V gene encodes CDR1 MGHDK and CDR2 SYGVNS. The CDR3 loop is CASTQLTLAEQYF. In DNA form, the CDR3 reads TGTGCCAGCACCCAGTTGACCCTGGCCGAGCAGTACTTC.

The chain uses TRBV5-1 and TRBJ2-3, with 14 bases lining up with TRBD2. Germline V gene sequence: CDR1 SGHRS, CDR2 YFSETQ. Trimming at V came to 0 bases and at J to 0 bases, leaving 3 bases not matched to a gene. This CDR3 has 18 amino acids. CDR3 coding DNA: TGCGCCAGCAGCTTGGCCGGGACTAGCGGGAGTAGCACAGATACGCAGTATTTT. Amino acids: CASSLAGTSGSSTDTQYF.

The chain combines TRBV4-1 with TRBJ2-1; 7 nucleotides match TRBD2. This CDR3 has 16 residues. CDR1 is MGHRA, CDR2 YSYEKL, per germline. Trimming cost V 0 bases and J 4 bases; bases outside gene matches: 6. In DNA form, the CDR3 reads TGCGCCAGCAGCCAAGATAGGCTAGCGGAGTACAATGAGCAGTTCTTC. Its protein product is CASSQDRLAEYNEQFF.

The V and J genes are TRBV6-5 and TRBJ2-5, with D perhaps TRBD2 (6 bases). The germline CDR1 and CDR2 sequences are MNHEY and SVGAGI. Trimming stripped 2 bases from V and 7 bases from J, with 11 bases between. The CDR3 has 13 amino acids. The CDR3 sequence is CASSYGGKGTQYF. The CDR3 DNA reads as TGTGCCAGCAGTTACGGGGGGAAGGGGACCCAGTACTTC.

The rearrangement uses TRBV10-3 and TRBJ2-1; D uncertain. Per the germline V gene, CDR1 is ENHRY and CDR2 is SYGVKD. The CDR3 sequence is 12 residues long. V lost 4 bases to trimming and J lost 6 bases, with 7 bases between them. CDR3 DNA sequence: TGTGCCATCAGTGGTGCCTTCAATGAGCAGTTCTTC. This sequence encodes CAISGAFNEQFF.

This rearrangement joins TRBV7-9 to TRBJ1-1; D call uncertain. This CDR3 is 14 amino acids long. The ends were cut back, 5 bases at V and 6 bases at J, with 16 bases in the middle. CDR1 and CDR2 (germline): SEHNR, FQNEAQ (reference sequence). CDR3 sequence: CASSPSGMDAEAFF. In DNA form, the CDR3 reads TGTGCCAGCAGCCCCAGCGGTATGGACGCTGAAGCTTTCTTT.

This clone appeared a single time. Compared with germline, one end of the junction differs, possibly owing to a read error. The V and J genes are TRBV6-5 and TRBJ2-5; possibly TRBD1 or TRBD2 for D (5 bases each). Looked up from germline, CDR1 is MNHEY and CDR2 is SVGAGI. This CDR3 is built from 15 residues. Written as DNA, the CDR3 is TGTGCCAGCACTTACAGGTGGGACGGACAAGAGACCCAGTACTTC. Residues: CASTYRWDGQETQYF.

J is TRBJ1-5 and V is TRBV18; a weak D match, TRBD1 (6 bases). The CDR3 loop spans 15 amino acids. Germline CDR1 reads KGHSH; CDR2 reads LQKENI. Deletions cut 6 bases from V and 4 bases from J, with 16 bases between. CDR3 in amino acids: CASSRTRGLNQPQHF. The CDR3 DNA reads as TGTGCCAGCTCCCGGACCAGGGGTCTGAATCAGCCCCAGCATTTT.

The rearrangement links TRBV5-4 to TRBJ2-3, with 16 bases aligning to TRBD2. The CDR3 totals 16 residues. The V and J ends lost 5 bases and 5 bases, in that order; junction bases with no gene match: 5. Germline CDR1 SGHNT, CDR2 YYREEE (reference sequence). The CDR3 bases are TGTGCCAGCAGTCCCGGGACTAGCGGGAGGGTAGATACGCAGTATTTT. This translates into CASSPGTSGRVDTQYF.